This T cell receptor (beta chain) was observed in a study of T cell responses to AZD1222 COVID-19 vaccine. Measured with immunoSEQ multiplex PCR; TCRdb has only the in-frame clones, and not every one. The repertoire holds roughly 85,000 clones, with roughly 88% as singletons. This CDR3 has 15 residues. CDR1 is SNHLY and CDR2 is FYNNEI in the germline V gene. Germline trimming cut 7 bases from V and 2 bases from J; bases unmatched to any gene: 8. General observations from the study: Clonal diversity was possibly underestimated; the donors were predominantly white British and more often female. CD4 TCRs associated with vaccination spanned spike, dominating at 160-218 and 743-854. Only a handful of AZD1222 recipients were seropositive at baseline. Repertoire samples came only from after the peak T cell response.

As for this clone: Its antigen is unknown.

The clonotype was recovered from an adult in good health. The sequences come from peripheral blood, collected on day 0 of MenACWY control vaccination. V usage is TRBV2 and J usage is TRBJ1-5; 7 bases map to TRBD1. CDR3 coding DNA: TGTGCCAGCAAAGTGACAGGGACGGGCAATCAGCCCCAGCATTTT. It yields the protein CASKVTGTGNQPQHF.